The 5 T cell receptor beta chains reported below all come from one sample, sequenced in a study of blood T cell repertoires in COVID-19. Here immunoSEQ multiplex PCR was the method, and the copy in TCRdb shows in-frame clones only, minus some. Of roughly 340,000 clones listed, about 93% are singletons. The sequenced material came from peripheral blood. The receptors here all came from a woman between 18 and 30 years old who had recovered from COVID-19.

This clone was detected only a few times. The CDR3 DNA sequence: TGTGCCAGCAGCGGCACCGGGACAGCAGGAAACACCATATATTTT. Its translation: CASSGTGTAGNTIYF. This chain connects TRBV7-9 to TRBJ1-3; 7 nucleotides line up with TRBD1. Trimming removed 5 bases from V and 4 bases from J; junction bases left unmatched: 8. The CDR3 is 15 residues long. The germline CDR1 and CDR2 sequences are SEHNR and FQNEAQ (reference sequence).

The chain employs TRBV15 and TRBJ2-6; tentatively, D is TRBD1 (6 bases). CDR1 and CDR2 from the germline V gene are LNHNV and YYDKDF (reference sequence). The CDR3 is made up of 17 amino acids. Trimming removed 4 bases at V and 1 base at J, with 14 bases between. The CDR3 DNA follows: TGTGCCACCAGCATAAACAGGGCTCCTTCTGGGGCCAACGTCCTGACTTTC. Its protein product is CATSINRAPSGANVLTF.

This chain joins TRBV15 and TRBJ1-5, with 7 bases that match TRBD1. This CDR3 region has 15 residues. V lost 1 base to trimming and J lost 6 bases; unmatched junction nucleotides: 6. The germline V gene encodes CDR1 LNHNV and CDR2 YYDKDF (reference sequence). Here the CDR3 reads CATSRGQQGSQPQHF. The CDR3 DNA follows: TGTGCCACCAGCAGAGGGCAACAGGGGAGTCAGCCCCAGCATTTT.

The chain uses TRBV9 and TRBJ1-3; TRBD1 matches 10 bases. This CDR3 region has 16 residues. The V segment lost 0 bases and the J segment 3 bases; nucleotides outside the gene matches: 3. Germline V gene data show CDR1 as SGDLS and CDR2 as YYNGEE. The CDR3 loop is CASSVEWTGGGNTIYF. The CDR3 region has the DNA TGTGCCAGCAGCGTAGAGTGGACAGGGGGTGGAAACACCATATATTTT.

The CDR3 loop is CASSLGGAWGELFF. CDR3 coding DNA: TGTGCCAGCAGCTTGGGCGGTGCGTGGGGGGAGCTGTTTTTT. The V call is TRBV5-8, the J call TRBJ2-2; D is ambiguous. V gave up 0 bases and J gave up 8 bases, with 11 bases separating them. The germline V gene has CDR1 SGHTS and CDR2 YDEGEE. This CDR3 has 14 residues.